This entry concerns a single TCR beta chain. The data originate from a study of T cell responses to AZD1222 COVID-19 vaccine. Only in-frame clones appear in the TCRdb table, and some are missing; sequencing was by immunoSEQ multiplex PCR. The sample carries roughly 180,000 clones, about 86% recorded once. Trimming cost V 1 base and J 4 bases; bases outside gene matches: 6. Germline CDR1 is SGHVS and CDR2 is FQNEAQ. The CDR3 is 15 residues long. This clonotype originated in an adult in good health. Specimen: peripheral blood, collected on day 0 of AZD1222 vaccination. The chain employs TRBV7-8 and TRBJ1-2; 7 bases map to TRBD1. The CDR3 loop is CASSLVTGAAYGYTF. CDR3 in DNA: TGTGCCAGCAGCTTAGTTACAGGGGCGGCCTATGGCTACACCTTC.